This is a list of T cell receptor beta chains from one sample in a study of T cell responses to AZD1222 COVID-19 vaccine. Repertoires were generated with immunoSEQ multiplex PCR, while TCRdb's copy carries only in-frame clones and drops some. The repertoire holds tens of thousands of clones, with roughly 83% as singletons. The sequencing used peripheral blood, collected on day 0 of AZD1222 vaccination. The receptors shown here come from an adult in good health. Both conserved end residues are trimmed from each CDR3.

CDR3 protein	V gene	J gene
ASSFRGVGTDTQY	TRBV27	TRBJ2-3
ASSKSTSYQETQY	TRBV6-1	TRBJ2-5
ASSLGTSGYNEQF	TRBV7-2	TRBJ2-1
ASSLNAGMNTEAF	TRBV5-1	TRBJ1-1
ASSMLRGEKLF	TRBV19	TRBJ1-4
ASSTGVNQPQH	TRBV19	TRBJ1-5
ASRLTDLAEQY	TRBV7-2	TRBJ2-7
ASSSHEVTNTEAF	TRBV11-2	TRBJ1-1
ASSDVVGRSSYEQY	TRBV10-1	TRBJ2-7
ASSQPDRATVAQY	TRBV3-1/TRBV3-2	TRBJ2-5
ASSLGDYEQY	TRBV13	TRBJ2-7
ASTRHSVGTQY	TRBV28	TRBJ2-3
ASSDPAGGGEKLF	TRBV6-1	TRBJ1-4
ASSTWNQPQH	TRBV27	TRBJ1-5
ASNSLAGAQETQY	TRBV5-1	TRBJ2-5
ASGRRGNYGYT	TRBV27	TRBJ1-2
ASSETWDYGYT	TRBV6-1	TRBJ1-2
ASSLMDLQPQH	TRBV7-2	TRBJ1-5
ASSIVNGNTIY	TRBV19	TRBJ1-3
ASRHTGGLSGNTIY	TRBV7-9	TRBJ1-3
SATDRVSYEQY	TRBV29-1	TRBJ2-7
ASSTAWGTNEKLF	TRBV5-1	TRBJ1-4
ASSATGGAGNIQY	TRBV19	TRBJ2-4
ASSEAGPRTEAF	TRBV2	TRBJ1-1
ASSDAWNNEQF	TRBV6-1	TRBJ2-1
ASRTGLIYNSPLH	TRBV19	TRBJ1-6
ASSFPGTGYYGYT	TRBV6-2/TRBV6-3	TRBJ1-2
AWSGRADTQY	TRBV30	TRBJ2-3
ASSPGTRPFEQY	TRBV4-1	TRBJ2-7
ASSYSRTDGNTEAF	TRBV6-5	TRBJ1-1
ASSYQETQY	TRBV6-2/TRBV6-3	TRBJ2-5
ASRGTLMNTEAF	TRBV6-5	TRBJ1-1
ASSGLWTGGLNTEAF	TRBV6-1	TRBJ1-1
ASSSSNRGSPSDTQY	TRBV5-1	TRBJ2-3
ASSYADDNQPQH	TRBV6-5	TRBJ1-5
ASSLVVGSAGELF	TRBV5-1	TRBJ2-2
ASSRGTSGRRLGGEQY	TRBV7-8	TRBJ2-7